A selection of T cell receptor beta chains follows, all from one sample in a study of T cell responses to AZD1222 COVID-19 vaccine. Profiling relied on immunoSEQ multiplex PCR, and the TCRdb table lists in-frame clones only, not all of them. The sample gives approximately 180,000 clones, around nine tenths of which show up once; 7.5% to 9.5% is in the top ten. The material sequenced was peripheral blood, taken on day 0 of AZD1222 vaccination. The receptors derive from an adult in good health. The conserved cysteine and the conserved F or W are not part of the CDR3 here. Fields, in order: J gene, CDR3 length, V gene, D gene, CDR3 protein. The D gene is left open where the match is weak.

>TRBJ2-5|10|TRBV21-1|.
AYPTGKETQY
>TRBJ2-7|12|TRBV2|TRBD2
ASRPTGLTYEQY
>TRBJ2-2|11|TRBV9|.
ASSVWATGELF
>TRBJ1-4|11|TRBV19|.
ASMGGRREKLF
>TRBJ1-5|12|TRBV6-5|.
ASSYEPYRQPQH
>TRBJ1-4|12|TRBV10-3|.
AIREGSTNEKLF
>TRBJ1-4|11|TRBV30|.
AWNRGSGEKLF
>TRBJ2-3|14|TRBV5-5|.
ASSLGAPPSTDTQY
>TRBJ1-5|12|TRBV3-1/TRBV3-2|.
ASSQEGDYQPQH
>TRBJ2-2|12|TRBV6-4|.
ASRAQANTGELF
>TRBJ2-2|15|TRBV7-2|.
ASSSRTLGANTGELF
>TRBJ1-6|11|TRBV2|.
ASLTSANSPLH
>TRBJ1-5|13|TRBV6-1|.
ASSEEWGGGQPQH
>TRBJ1-5|14|TRBV9|TRBD1
ASSPGGISTNQPQH
>TRBJ2-2|18|TRBV30|TRBD1
AWSVRETGGFWLSTGELF
>TRBJ1-2|10|TRBV28|.
ASKDTNYGYT
>TRBJ1-6|11|TRBV6-5|TRBD1
AVQTGFGSPLH
>TRBJ2-1|13|TRBV4-2|TRBD2
ASSSRLASWGEQF
>TRBJ1-5|10|TRBV6-1|.
ASSESNQPQH
>TRBJ1-4|12|TRBV28|TRBD1
ASSLGTANEKLF
>TRBJ2-7|12|TRBV11-2|.
ASSLLHSLYEQY
>TRBJ2-3|13|TRBV5-4|.
ASSSRTETGLAQY
>TRBJ1-4|14|TRBV25-1|.
ASSEFTGRGNEKLF
>TRBJ2-1|13|TRBV5-1|TRBD2
ASSLAPREDNEQF
>TRBJ1-2|14|TRBV6-4|TRBD1
ASSDLPGQGRGGYT
>TRBJ2-7|12|TRBV27|TRBD1
ASSLSRGRIEQY
>TRBJ1-2|11|TRBV5-1|.
ASSLEGGNGYT
>TRBJ2-5|14|TRBV7-9|.
ASSSPVTMDGETQY
>TRBJ2-5|12|TRBV27|TRBD2
ASSSQREQETQY
>TRBJ1-6|13|TRBV2|TRBD1
ASSDPTGAGSPLH
>TRBJ1-1|10|TRBV19|.
ASSRGNTEAF
>TRBJ2-7|15|TRBV9|TRBD1
ASSADPGTGASYEQY
>TRBJ1-4|13|TRBV30|TRBD1
AWSQGQGGGEKLF
>TRBJ1-1|13|TRBV19|.
ASTTMLKMNTEAF
>TRBJ1-6|13|TRBV9|.
ASSVEGGKNSPLH